Shown below are 24 T cell receptor beta chains from a single sample sequenced in a study of blood T cell repertoires in COVID-19. Repertoires were generated with immunoSEQ multiplex PCR, while TCRdb's copy carries only in-frame clones and drops some. The sample records about 68,000 clones, about 82% being singletons. The specimen was peripheral blood. The receptors were gathered from a man in his fifties with acute or convalescent COVID-19.

CDR3 in DNA: TGTGCCAGCAGTTTGGTCCAGGGCGCGTCCGAGCAGTACTTC. Protein sequence: CASSLVQGASEQYF. This sequence joins TRBV28 and TRBJ2-7, with D perhaps matching TRBD1 (5 bases). The CDR3 is 14 residues long. V dropped 3 bases and J dropped 6 bases, with 15 bases sitting between them. The germline V gene encodes CDR1 MDHEN and CDR2 SYDVKM.

The chain has TRBV7-8 and TRBJ2-7; D gene ambiguous. This CDR3 spans 13 amino acids. V shed 2 bases and J shed 2 bases, with 7 bases lying between them. Germline CDR1 reads SGHVS; CDR2 reads FQNEAQ. CDR3 DNA: TGTGCCAGCAGCTTACGGGTTACCTACGAGCAGTACTTC. It encodes CASSLRVTYEQYF. The full variable domain, with the rest looked up from reference TRBV7-8 and TRBJ2-7, is GAGVSQSPRYKVAKRGQDVALRCDPISGHVSLFWYQQALGQGPEFLTYFQNEAQLDKSGLPSDRFFAERPEGSVSTLKIQRTQQEDSAVYLCASSLRVTYEQYFGPGTRLTVT.

The table lists this clone with a count of one. The V call is TRBV12-3 or TRBV12-4, the J call TRBJ2-7; D possibly corresponds to TRBD1 (6 bases). This CDR3 has 11 residues. Trimming shortened V by 3 bases and J by 10 bases, and 10 bases separated the two germline ends. In DNA form, the CDR3 reads TGTGCCAGCAGTTTGGACAGAGCCCAGTACTTC. It yields the protein CASSLDRAQYF.

This CDR3 reads CSVEDPTNYGYTF. The CDR3 DNA reads TGCAGCGTTGAAGATCCAACTAACTATGGCTACACCTTC. This chain uses TRBV29-1 with TRBJ1-2; D is ambiguous. The CDR3 extends over 13 amino acids. V dropped 0 bases and J dropped 0 bases, with 5 bases sitting between them. Germline-derived CDR1 and CDR2 are SQVTM and ANQGSEA.

The chain is built from TRBV2 and TRBJ1-2, with no clear D. V was shortened by 7 bases and J by 0 bases, with 12 bases between the two germline ends. Germline V gives CDR1 SNHLY, CDR2 FYNNEI. The CDR3 length is 14 residues. The CDR3 here is CASTEGSTNYGYTF. CDR3 bases: TGTGCCAGCACCGAGGGCAGTACTAACTATGGCTACACCTTC.

V usage is TRBV7-9 and J usage is TRBJ2-1; TRBD2 agrees at 9 bases. CDR1 is SEHNR, CDR2 FQNEAQ, per germline (reference sequence). The J segment lost 9 bases and the V segment lost 1 base, leaving 7 bases of the junction unmatched. This CDR3 spans 15 amino acids. This CDR3 is CASSLVAGGPSEQFF. The CDR3 bases are TGTGCCAGCAGCTTAGTGGCGGGAGGGCCTTCTGAGCAGTTCTTC. The entire variable domain, with the rest obtained from reference TRBV7-9 and TRBJ2-1, is as follows: DTGVSQNPRHKITKRGQNVTFRCDPISEHNRLYWYRQTLGQGPEFLTYFQNEAQLEKSRLLSDRFSAERPKGSFSTLEIQRTEQGDSAMYLCASSLVAGGPSEQFFGPGTRLTVL.

The CDR3 DNA reads TGCGCCAGCAGTCTATCACAGGGGAGAACCGGGGAGCTGTTTTTT. This gives the protein CASSLSQGRTGELFF. The chain has TRBV10-1 and TRBJ2-2, with 7 bases lining up with TRBD1. Germline trimming cut 5 bases from V and 5 bases from J; bases unmatched to any gene: 8. In germline, CDR1 is WNHNN, CDR2 SYGVQD (reference sequence). The CDR3 loop spans 15 amino acids.

The rearrangement uses TRBV4-1 and TRBJ1-2; D not resolved. The CDR3 runs 14 residues. Germline values: CDR1 MGHRA, CDR2 YSYEKL. Trimming pared 1 base from V and 7 bases from J, leaving 13 bases between. CDR3 DNA: TGCGCCAGCAGCCAAGTCCTCGGGGAGCCTGGCTACACCTTC. It specifies CASSQVLGEPGYTF.

The CDR3 bases are TGTGCCACCAGCGGCCCCGGGCGGGGGGGCTTCAATGAGCAGTTCTTC. Translation gives CATSGPGRGGFNEQFF. J is TRBJ2-1 and V is TRBV15, with 9 bases aligning to TRBD2. This CDR3 is 16 amino acids long. Germline lookup yields CDR1 LNHNV and CDR2 YYDKDF (reference sequence). The trim removed 5 bases at V and 6 bases at J, leaving 11 bases unmatched.

J is TRBJ1-1 and V is TRBV11-1; 7 bases fit TRBD1. The V segment lost 4 bases and the J segment 7 bases; nucleotides outside the gene matches: 3. Germline V CDR1 and CDR2: SGHAT, FQDESV (reference sequence). CDR3 size: 12 residues. The CDR3 DNA sequence: TGTGCCAGCAGCTCCCGGGACAGTGAAGCTTTCTTT. As protein: CASSSRDSEAFF. The entire variable domain, with the rest obtained from reference TRBV11-1 and TRBJ1-1, is as follows: EAEVAQSPRYKITEKSQAVAFWCDPISGHATLYWYRQILGQGPELLVQFQDESVVDDSQLPKDRFSAERLKGVDSTLKIQPAELGDSAMYLCASSSRDSEAFFGQGTRLTVV.

This clone was observed a single time. The chain carries TRBV9 and TRBJ2-1; 11 bases fit TRBD2. Germline values: CDR1 SGDLS, CDR2 YYNGEE. V shed 3 bases, J shed 4 bases, and the junction held 12 bases outside the gene matches. The CDR3 runs to 18 residues. The CDR3, as DNA: TGTGCCAGCAGCGCTACATTAGCCGGGACTAGCGGTTACAATGAGCAGTTCTTC. Translated: CASSATLAGTSGYNEQFF.

The CDR3 DNA follows: TGTGCCAGCAGCTTAGCCTCTAGCTCTGAGCAGTTCTTC. Its translation: CASSLASSSEQFF. The gene calls are TRBV11-3 and TRBJ2-1; D might be TRBD2 (5 bases). CDR1 is SGHNT and CDR2 is YENEEA in the germline V gene. CDR3 size: 13 residues. Trimming shortened V by 1 base and J by 9 bases, and 10 bases separated the two germline ends.

A note on this clone: The same CDR3 is also encoded by other DNA sequences in this sample. The gene calls are TRBV19 and TRBJ2-5, with D unclear. The CDR3 is 11 amino acids. The germline V and J ends were trimmed by 3 bases and 4 bases, with 3 bases remaining between them. Germline V lookup: CDR1 LNHDA, CDR2 SQIVND (reference sequence). CDR3 sequence (DNA): TGTGCCAGTAGTATGAGAGAGACCCAGTACTTC. This gives the protein CASSMRETQYF. Variable domain in full (rest from reference TRBV19 and TRBJ2-5): DGGITQSPKYLFRKEGQNVTLSCEQNLNHDAMYWYRQDPGQGLRLIYYSQIVNDFQKGDIAEGYSVSREKKESFPLTVTSAQKNPTAFYLCASSMRETQYFGPGTRLLVL.

This clone appeared once. The chain carries TRBV6-5 and TRBJ2-5; the match to TRBD1 covers 8 bases. This CDR3 comprises 14 residues. CDR1 and CDR2 (germline): MNHEY, SVGAGI. V gave up 6 bases and J gave up 3 bases; unmatched junction bases: 6. DNA of the CDR3: TGTGCCAGCAGCCGACAGGGGACGGAAGAGACCCAGTACTTC. It encodes CASSRQGTEETQYF.

The chain carries TRBV11-3 and TRBJ2-1; the D gene is possibly TRBD2 (6 bases). The ends were cut back, 1 base at V and 2 bases at J, with 9 bases in the middle. The CDR3 totals 15 residues. From germline, CDR1 is SGHNT and CDR2 YENEEA. The CDR3 bases are TGTGCCAGCAGCTTAGTTCGGGGGACCTACAATGAGCAGTTCTTC. It is translated as CASSLVRGTYNEQFF.

This rearrangement joins TRBV5-4 to TRBJ2-2; D is possibly TRBD2 (5 bases). Trimming removed 1 base at V and 4 bases at J, with 11 bases between. The CDR3 is made up of 15 amino acids. From germline, CDR1 is SGHNT and CDR2 YYREEE (reference sequence). CDR3 nucleotides: TGTGCCAGCAGCTTGCTCGAGGGTCCCACCGGGGAGCTGTTTTTT. This encodes CASSLLEGPTGELFF.

CDR3 loop: CASSPVSGITGELFF. In DNA form, the CDR3 reads TGTGCCAGCTCACCGGTTAGCGGGATTACCGGGGAGCTGTTTTTT. The rearrangement joins TRBV18 to TRBJ2-2; 8 positions match TRBD2. CDR3 length equals 15 residues. Germline V CDR1 and CDR2: KGHSH, LQKENI. After removal of 3 bases from V and 5 bases from J, the junction contained 5 bases not matched to a gene.

The CDR3 sequence: CASSFTPGLNSPLHF. CDR3 sequence (DNA): TGTGCCAGCAGTTTTACCCCAGGACTAAATTCACCCCTCCACTTT. The chain uses TRBV27 and TRBJ1-6; D not resolved. The V gene lost 3 bases and the J gene lost 7 bases, with 13 bases spanning the gap. The CDR3 is 15 amino acids. Germline lookup yields CDR1 MNHEY and CDR2 SMNVEV (reference sequence).

This chain joins TRBV4-1 and TRBJ2-5; TRBD2 aligns across 7 bases. The germline V gene has CDR1 MGHRA and CDR2 YSYEKL. V lost 4 bases to trimming and J lost 5 bases; unmatched junction nucleotides: 7. The CDR3 runs 14 residues. CDR3 residues: CASSPQIAGETQYF. The CDR3 coding sequence is TGCGCCAGCAGCCCCCAGATAGCGGGTGAGACCCAGTACTTC.

The rearrangement joins TRBV6-5 to TRBJ2-2; no clear D gene. CDR3 length equals 14 residues. Trimming took off 3 bases at V and 1 base at J, with 6 bases between the two ends. Per the germline V gene, CDR1 is MNHEY and CDR2 is SVGAGI. The CDR3 loop is CASSYNGNTGELFF. The DNA for the CDR3 is TGTGCCAGCAGTTATAACGGGAACACCGGGGAGCTGTTTTTT.

The V gene is TRBV28, the J gene TRBJ1-5; 8 nucleotides line up with TRBD1. This CDR3 contains 11 residues. Germline V gene lookup returns CDR1 MDHEN and CDR2 SYDVKM. The ends lost 11 bases at V and 9 bases at J; junction bases unmatched: 6. In DNA form, the CDR3 reads TGTGCCGGGGGCAGGGGGCCGCCCCAGCATTTT. This codes for CAGGRGPPQHF.

The chain has TRBV5-1 and TRBJ2-7; 9 bases are shared with TRBD2. V gave up 4 bases and J gave up 0 bases; unmatched junction bases: 2. The CDR3 runs to 14 residues. The germline V gene has CDR1 SGHRS and CDR2 YFSETQ. CDR3 loop: CASSLTSGSYEQYF. The CDR3 coding sequence is TGCGCCAGCAGCCTGACTAGCGGCTCCTACGAGCAGTACTTC.

This chain joins TRBV7-9 and TRBJ1-4; D gene uncertain. The CDR3 has 14 residues. V was clipped by 5 bases and J by 5 bases, with 12 bases between them. The V gene's germline CDR1 is SEHNR and CDR2 FQNEAQ (reference sequence). Written as DNA, the CDR3 is TGTGCCAGCAGCCCCCGACGAGGAAATGAAAAACTGTTTTTT. It codes for CASSPRRGNEKLFF.

With regard to this clone: The same CDR3 also results from other DNA sequences found in this sample. The genes are TRBV2 and TRBJ2-3; D unclear. The CDR3 spans 14 residues. V was shortened by 3 bases and J by 2 bases, with 9 bases between the two germline ends. The germline CDR1 and CDR2 sequences are SNHLY and FYNNEI. CDR3 in amino acids: CASSENRDTDTQYF. CDR3 DNA: TGTGCCAGCAGTGAGAACCGAGACACAGATACGCAGTATTTT.